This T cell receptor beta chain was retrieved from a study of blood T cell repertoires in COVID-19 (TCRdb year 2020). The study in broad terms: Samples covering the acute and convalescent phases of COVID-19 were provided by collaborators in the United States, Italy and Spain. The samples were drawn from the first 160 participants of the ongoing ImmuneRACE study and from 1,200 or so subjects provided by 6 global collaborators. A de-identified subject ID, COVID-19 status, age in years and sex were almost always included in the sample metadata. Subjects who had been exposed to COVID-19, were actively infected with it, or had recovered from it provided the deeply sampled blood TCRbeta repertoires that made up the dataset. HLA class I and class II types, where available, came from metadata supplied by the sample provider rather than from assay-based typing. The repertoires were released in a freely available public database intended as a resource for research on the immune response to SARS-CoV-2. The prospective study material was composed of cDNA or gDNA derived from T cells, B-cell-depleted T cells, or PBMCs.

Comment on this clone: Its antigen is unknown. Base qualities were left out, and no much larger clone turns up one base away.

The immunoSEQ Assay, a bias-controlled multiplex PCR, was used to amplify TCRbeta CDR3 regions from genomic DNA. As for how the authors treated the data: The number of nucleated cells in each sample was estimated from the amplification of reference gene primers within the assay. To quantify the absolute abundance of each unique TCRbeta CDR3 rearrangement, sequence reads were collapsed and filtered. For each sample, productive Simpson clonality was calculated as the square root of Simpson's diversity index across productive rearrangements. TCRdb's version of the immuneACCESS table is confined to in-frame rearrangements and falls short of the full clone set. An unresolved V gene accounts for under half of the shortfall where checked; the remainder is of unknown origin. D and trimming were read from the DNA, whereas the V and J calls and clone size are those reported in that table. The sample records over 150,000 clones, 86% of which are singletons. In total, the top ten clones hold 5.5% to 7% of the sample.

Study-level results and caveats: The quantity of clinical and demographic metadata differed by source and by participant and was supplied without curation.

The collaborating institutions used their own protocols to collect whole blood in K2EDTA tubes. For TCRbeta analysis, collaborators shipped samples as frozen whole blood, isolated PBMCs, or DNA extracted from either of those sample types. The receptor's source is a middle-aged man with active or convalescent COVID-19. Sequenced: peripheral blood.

The nucleotide sequence is given as TGTGCCAGCAGGACAAAAACAACCTACAAAAACATTCAGTACTTC. Its translation reads: CASRTKTTYKNIQYF. Here the chain combines TRBV28 and TRBJ2-4; too little of a D gene remains to name it. Per the germline V gene, MDHEN is the CDR1 and SYDVKM is the CDR2. Counted from cysteine to phenylalanine, this CDR3 has 15 amino acids. Left in the record is the CDR3 DNA by itself, 45 bases read in frame from the first base. Trimming costs V 6 bases and J 3 bases, and their ends lie 15 bases apart.